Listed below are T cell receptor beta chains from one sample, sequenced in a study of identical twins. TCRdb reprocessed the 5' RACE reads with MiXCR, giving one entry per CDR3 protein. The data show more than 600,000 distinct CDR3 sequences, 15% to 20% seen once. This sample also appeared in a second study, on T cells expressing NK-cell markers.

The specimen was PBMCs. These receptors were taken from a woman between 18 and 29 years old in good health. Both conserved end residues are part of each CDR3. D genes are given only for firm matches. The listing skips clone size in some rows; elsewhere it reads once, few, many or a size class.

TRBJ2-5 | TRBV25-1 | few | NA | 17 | TGTGCCAGCAGTGAATGGAGGGCAGAAACAATCCAAGAGACCCAGTACTTC | CASSEWRAETIQETQYF
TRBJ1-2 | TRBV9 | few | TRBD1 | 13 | TGTGCCAGCAGCGCGGGACAGTCATATGGCTACACCTTC | CASSAGQSYGYTF
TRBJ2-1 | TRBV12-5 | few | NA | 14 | TGTGCTAGTGGTTTGGTTATCGGGACGGGAGAGCAGTTCTTC | CASGLVIGTGEQFF
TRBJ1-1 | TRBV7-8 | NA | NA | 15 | TGTGCCAGCACCCGTCTCAGGGTGGGAGACACTGAAGCTTTCTTT | CASTRLRVGDTEAFF
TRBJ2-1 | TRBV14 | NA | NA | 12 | TGTGCCAGCAGCCCCGTTGATAGTGAGCAGTTCTTC | CASSPVDSEQFF
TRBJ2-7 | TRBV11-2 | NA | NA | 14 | TGTGCCAGCAGCTTAAGCCCCGAGGGATACGAGCAGTACTTC | CASSLSPEGYEQYF
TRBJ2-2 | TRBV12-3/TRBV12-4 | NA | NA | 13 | TGTGCCAGCAGTAACCAGAACACCGGGGAGCTGTTTTTT | CASSNQNTGELFF
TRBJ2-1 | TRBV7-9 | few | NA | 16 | TGTGCCAGCAGAGTAACGGGCCCAGCGGTGTACGATGAGCAGTTCTTC | CASRVTGPAVYDEQFF
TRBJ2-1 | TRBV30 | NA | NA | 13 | TGTGCCGCGGACTGGACCTCCTACAATGAGCAGTTCTTC | CAADWTSYNEQFF
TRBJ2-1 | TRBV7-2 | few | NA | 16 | TGTGCCAGCAGCTCAGGAACGGGACCACCCTACAATGAGCAGTTCTTC | CASSSGTGPPYNEQFF
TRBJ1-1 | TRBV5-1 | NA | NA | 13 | TGCGCCAGCAGCTTGCGGAGGTACACTGAAGCTTTCTTT | CASSLRRYTEAFF
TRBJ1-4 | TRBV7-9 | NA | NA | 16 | TGTGCCAGCAGCTTACACGCCTTCGGCTCCGGAGAAAAACTGTTTTTT | CASSLHAFGSGEKLFF
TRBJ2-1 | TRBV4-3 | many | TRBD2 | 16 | TGCGCCAGCAGCCAAGAAGGGCTAGCGGGGGGTAATGAGCAGTTCTTC | CASSQEGLAGGNEQFF
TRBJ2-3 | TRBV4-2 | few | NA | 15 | TGTGCCAGCAGCCAAGATGGGACCTTCACAGATACGCAGTATTTT | CASSQDGTFTDTQYF
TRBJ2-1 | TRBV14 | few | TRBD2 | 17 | TGTGCCAGCAGCCAAAGATTTGAGCGGGACTCCTACAATGAGCAGTTCTTC | CASSQRFERDSYNEQFF
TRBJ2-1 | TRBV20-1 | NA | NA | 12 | TGCAGTGGCAGGGACGGGATCAATGAGCAGTTCTTC | CSGRDGINEQFF
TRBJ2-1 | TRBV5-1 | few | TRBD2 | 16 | TGCGCCAGCAGCTCGGGGGCCGGGACTAGTGGTGATGAGCAGTTCTTC | CASSSGAGTSGDEQFF
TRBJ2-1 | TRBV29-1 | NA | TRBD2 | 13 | TGCAGCGTCTCGGGACTAGCGAACAATGAGCAGTTCTTC | CSVSGLANNEQFF
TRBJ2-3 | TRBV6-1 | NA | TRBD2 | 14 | TGTGCCAGCACCCGGGAGGCGACAGCAGATACGCAGTATTTT | CASTREATADTQYF
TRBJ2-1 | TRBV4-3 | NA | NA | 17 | TGCGCCAGCAGCCACTCCCTGGCAGGGACATCCTACAATGAGCAGTTCTTC | CASSHSLAGTSYNEQFF
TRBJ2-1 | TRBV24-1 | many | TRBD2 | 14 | TGTGCCACCAGTGCACTAGCGGGAGACAATGAGCAGTTCTTC | CATSALAGDNEQFF
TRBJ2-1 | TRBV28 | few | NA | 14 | TGTGCCAGCACGGCTGGGGGGCGCCTCGATGAGCAGTTCTTC | CASTAGGRLDEQFF
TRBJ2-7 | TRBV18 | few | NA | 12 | TGTGCCAGCTCACCTTCGGCTAGCTTCCAGTACTTC | CASSPSASFQYF
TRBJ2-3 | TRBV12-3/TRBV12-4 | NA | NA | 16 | TGTGCCAGCAGTTTTTTCGCAGGGGTCAGGACAGATACGCAGTATTTT | CASSFFAGVRTDTQYF
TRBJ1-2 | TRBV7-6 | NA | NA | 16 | TGTGCCAGCAGCTTAGATCCAGGGAGGTCTAACTATGGCTACACCTTC | CASSLDPGRSNYGYTF
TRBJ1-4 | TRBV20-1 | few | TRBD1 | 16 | TGCAGTGCTAGAGACTCAACCAGGGGGCGCGGTGAAAAACTGTTTTTT | CSARDSTRGRGEKLFF
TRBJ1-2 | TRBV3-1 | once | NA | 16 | TGTGCCAGCAGCGCCCCTTACCGGGACAAGAACCATGGCTACACCTTC | CASSAPYRDKNHGYTF
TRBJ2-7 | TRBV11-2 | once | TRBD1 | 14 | TGTGCCAGCAGCTCCGACAGGGGAAAGACCGAGCAGTACTTC | CASSSDRGKTEQYF
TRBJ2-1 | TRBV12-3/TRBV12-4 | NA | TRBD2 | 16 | TGTGCCAGCAGTCTCCTCCGGGGGGGCTTACTAAATGAGCAGTTCTTC | CASSLLRGGLLNEQFF
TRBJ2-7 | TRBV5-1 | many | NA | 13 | TGCGCCAGCAGCACACAAGGGGCAGCCGAGCAGTACTTC | CASSTQGAAEQYF
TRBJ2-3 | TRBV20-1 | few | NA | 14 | TGCAGTGCCCCCCCTGAAGGGAGCACAGATACGCAGTATTTT | CSAPPEGSTDTQYF
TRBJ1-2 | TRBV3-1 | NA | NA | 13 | TGTGCCAGCAGCCAATCAAGAGGCAGTGGCTACACCTTC | CASSQSRGSGYTF
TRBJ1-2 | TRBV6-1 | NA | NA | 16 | TGTGCCAGCAAAACCAGGGAAGGTGGGCCTAACTATGGCTACACCTTC | CASKTREGGPNYGYTF
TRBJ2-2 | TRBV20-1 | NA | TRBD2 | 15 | TGCAGTGCTAGAGTTGGGCGGGAGGTAACCGGGGAGCTGTTTTTT | CSARVGREVTGELFF
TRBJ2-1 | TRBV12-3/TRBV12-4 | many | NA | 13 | TGCGCCAGCAGCCCACAGGGTTACAATGAGCAGTTCTTC | CASSPQGYNEQFF
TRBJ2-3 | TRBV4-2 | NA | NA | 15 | TGTGCCAGCAGCCAAGAAAGGGGAGTGTCAGATACGCAGTATTTT | CASSQERGVSDTQYF
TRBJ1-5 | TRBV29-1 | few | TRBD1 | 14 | TGCAGCGTCGGTGGACAGGGTTTCAACCAGCCCCAGCATTTT | CSVGGQGFNQPQHF
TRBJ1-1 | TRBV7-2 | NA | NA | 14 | TGTGCCAGCAGCCCCATTACTCAGAACACTGAAGCTTTCTTT | CASSPITQNTEAFF
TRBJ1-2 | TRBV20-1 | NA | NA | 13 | TGCAGTGCTAGGAGTCAGGTTGACTATGGCTACACCTTC | CSARSQVDYGYTF
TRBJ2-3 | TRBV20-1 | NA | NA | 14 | TGCAGTGCTACATCCGGAAACAGCACAGATACGCAGTATTTT | CSATSGNSTDTQYF
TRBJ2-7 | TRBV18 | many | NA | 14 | TGTGCCAGCTCACAGGGAACCAGCTCCTACGAGCAGTACTTC | CASSQGTSSYEQYF
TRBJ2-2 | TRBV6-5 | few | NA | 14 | TGTGCCAGCAGTTGGGCGCAGGGATGGGGGGAGCTGTTTTTT | CASSWAQGWGELFF
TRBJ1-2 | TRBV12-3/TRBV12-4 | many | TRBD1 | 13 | TGTGCCAGCAGCCCAGGGGGTAACTATGGCTACACCTTC | CASSPGGNYGYTF
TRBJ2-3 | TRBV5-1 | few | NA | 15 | TGCGCCAGCAGCTTTCCAGGGGAGAGCGCAGATACGCAGTATTTT | CASSFPGESADTQYF
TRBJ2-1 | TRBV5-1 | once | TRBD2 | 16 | TGCGCCAGCAGCTTGGATGGCGGGAGAACCTACAATGAGCAGTTCTTC | CASSLDGGRTYNEQFF
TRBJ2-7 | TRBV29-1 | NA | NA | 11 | TGCAGCGTTGAAGAAGGGGGAAAGCAGTACTTC | CSVEEGGKQYF
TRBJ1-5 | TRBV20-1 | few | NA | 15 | TGCAGTGCTAGAGTAAACAGGAACCCAAATCAGCCCCAGCATTTT | CSARVNRNPNQPQHF
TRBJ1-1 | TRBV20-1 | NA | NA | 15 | TGCAGTCCGGACCGACGATCTGGGGCGAACACTGAAGCTTTCTTT | CSPDRRSGANTEAFF